This T cell receptor beta chain was captured by sequencing in a study of OX40 agonist ivuxolimab in advanced cancers. The study's findings and limits: In the 0.1 to 3.0 mg/kg range, CD4+ and CD8+ blood T cells had expanded clonally by week 6.

V gave up 4 bases and J gave up 4 bases, with 16 bases separating them. The CDR3 has 15 residues. Per the germline V gene, CDR1 is SGDLS and CDR2 is YYNGEE. To note about this clone: Antigen: not known.

The assay was immunoSEQ multiplex PCR, and TCRdb's table has in-frame clones only and misses some. The sample carries around 72,000 clones, 80% to 90% recorded once. The chain is built from TRBV9 and TRBJ2-3; possible D gene TRBD1, 5 bases. The TCR was taken from an adult with an advanced solid tumor such as melanoma, head and neck, liver or kidney cancer. The starting material was CD4+ or CD8+ T cells sorted from blood, obtained in a trial of the OX40 agonist ivuxolimab. The DNA for the CDR3 is TGTGCCAGCAGCCCCAAGGGGAATTGGGCAGATACGCAGTATTTT. It specifies CASSPKGNWADTQYF.